One sample yielded the 28 T cell receptor beta chains listed below, sequenced in a study of blood T cell repertoires in COVID-19. Profiled with immunoSEQ multiplex PCR; TCRdb holds only in-frame clones, not every one. Counted here are hundreds of thousands of clones, roughly 83% occurring once; the ten biggest clones make up around 1.9%. Sample: PBMCs or T cells enriched from blood (not recorded which). The origin of the receptors is a woman aged 45-65 years who had recovered from COVID-19.

The J gene is TRBJ2-7, the V gene TRBV10-3; 8 bases fit TRBD1. Germline CDR1 ENHRY, CDR2 SYGVKD. The trim removed 10 bases at V and 5 bases at J, leaving 13 bases unmatched. The CDR3 is 14 amino acids. In nucleotides, the CDR3 is TGTGCCACCCAAGGACAGGGAATGGGCAACGAGCAGTACTTC. This sequence encodes CATQGQGMGNEQYF.

The V and J genes are TRBV4-1 and TRBJ1-2; D remains unclear. Germline CDR1 is MGHRA and CDR2 is YSYEKL. V lost 4 bases to trimming and J lost 1 base, with 13 bases between them. The CDR3 runs 15 residues. The CDR3 sequence is CASSRNTDYNYGYTF. CDR3 nucleotides: TGCGCCAGCAGCCGGAATACAGATTATAACTATGGCTACACCTTC.

This chain connects TRBV11-2 to TRBJ1-1, with D possibly TRBD1 on 5 matching bases. Per the germline V gene, CDR1 is SGHAT and CDR2 is FQNNGV. This CDR3 has 15 amino acids. Trimming took 0 bases from V and 5 from J, leaving 13 bases between them. As DNA, the CDR3 is TGTGCCAGCAGCTTAGATATCGACGGGGGAACTGAAGCTTTCTTT. Translating it yields CASSLDIDGGTEAFF.

This chain links TRBV28 with TRBJ1-6; 7 positions match TRBD1. Germline CDR1 reads MDHEN; CDR2 reads SYDVKM. The CDR3 spans 16 residues. Trimming cost V 1 base and J 9 bases; bases outside gene matches: 9. CDR3 nucleotide sequence: TGTGCCAGCAGTTTATCGACAGGGTCTATAAGTTCACCCCTCCACTTT. Its translation: CASSLSTGSISSPLHF.

This sequence joins TRBV27 and TRBJ2-2, with 13 bases lining up with TRBD2. This CDR3 is 17 amino acids long. CDR1 is MNHEY, CDR2 SMNVEV, per germline (reference sequence). Germline trimming cut 4 bases from V and 5 bases from J; bases unmatched to any gene: 7. In nucleotides, the CDR3 is TGTGCCAGCAGTTGGAGGACTAGCGGGAGTGTGACCGGGGAGCTGTTTTTT. Encoded protein: CASSWRTSGSVTGELFF.

This clone appeared a few times. This chain connects TRBV24-1 to TRBJ2-7, with unresolved D. V lost 0 bases and J lost 6, with 11 bases in between. The germline gives CDR1 KGHDR, CDR2 SFDVKD. The CDR3 has 14 residues. This chain's CDR3 is CATSDLLSGSEQYF. CDR3 nucleotide sequence: TGTGCCACCAGTGATTTGTTATCCGGGTCCGAGCAGTACTTC.

The chain employs TRBV5-6 and TRBJ2-3; 8 bases fit TRBD2. Germline V CDR1 and CDR2: SGHDT, YYEEEE. The CDR3 is 16 residues long. With 5 bases clipped from V and 5 bases from J, the junction kept 13 bases outside the gene matches. Here the CDR3 DNA reads TGTGCCAGCAGTCACTGGGCGGGAGGCCATGGAGATACGCAGTATTTT. Amino acids: CASSHWAGGHGDTQYF.

This chain connects TRBV5-1 to TRBJ2-1, with TRBD2 identical over 8 bases. V was clipped by 0 bases and J by 9 bases; unmatched bases: 8. The CDR3 loop spans 15 amino acids. Germline CDR1 and CDR2: SGHRS and YFSETQ. The CDR3 here is CASSLARGGRGEQFF. DNA of the CDR3: TGCGCCAGCAGCTTGGCCCGGGGGGGGCGAGGTGAGCAGTTCTTC.

The rearrangement links TRBV19 to TRBJ2-1; 8 positions match TRBD1. Germline V gene lookup returns CDR1 LNHDA and CDR2 SQIVND (reference sequence). The trim removed 9 bases at V and 6 bases at J, leaving 7 bases unmatched. The CDR3 length is 13 residues. The CDR3 spells CASGTGVRNEQFF. CDR3 coding DNA: TGTGCCAGCGGGACAGGCGTACGCAATGAGCAGTTCTTC.

This chain joins TRBV9 and TRBJ2-7; 14 nucleotides align to TRBD2. This CDR3 region has 18 residues. CDR1 and CDR2 from the germline V gene are SGDLS and YYNGEE. V lost 4 bases to trimming and J lost 3 bases; unmatched junction nucleotides: 12. As DNA, the CDR3 is TGTGCCAGCAGCCTCGGGACTAGCGGGAGATTACCTGACTACGAGCAGTACTTC. Amino acid sequence: CASSLGTSGRLPDYEQYF.

The chain has TRBV18 and TRBJ2-1; 8 bases map to TRBD2. This CDR3 has 16 amino acids. Looked up from germline, CDR1 is KGHSH and CDR2 is LQKENI. J was trimmed by 1 base and V by 0 bases; bases with no gene match: 2. CDR3: CASSPPKRGSYNEQFF. The CDR3 nucleotides are TGTGCCAGCTCACCACCGAAGCGGGGGTCCTACAATGAGCAGTTCTTC.

V is TRBV7-2 and J is TRBJ1-4, with TRBD1 matching 9 bases. The trim removed 1 base at V and 6 bases at J, leaving 3 bases unmatched. CDR1 and CDR2 (germline): SGHTA, FQGNSA. There are 15 residues in the CDR3. In DNA form, the CDR3 reads TGTGCCAGCAGCTTAGTGGGGACAGGGTATGAAAAACTGTTTTTT. The encoded protein is CASSLVGTGYEKLFF.

This clone was seen a single time. The chain combines TRBV29-1 with TRBJ1-4, with 8 bases identical to TRBD1. Germline CDR1 is SQVTM and CDR2 is ANQGSEA. This CDR3 region has 15 residues. V was clipped by 5 bases and J by 0 bases; unmatched bases: 5. CDR3 in DNA: TGCAGCGTTCGGGACAGGATTACAACTAATGAAAAACTGTTTTTT. It yields the protein CSVRDRITTNEKLFF.

This chain links TRBV24-1 with TRBJ1-4; weak D call: TRBD1 (6 bases). The CDR3 has 15 residues. From germline, CDR1 is KGHDR and CDR2 SFDVKD. V lost 5 bases and J 5 bases, leaving 14 bases between the germline ends. CDR3 region: CATSASTGVNEKLFF. The CDR3 DNA reads as TGTGCCACCAGTGCCTCGACAGGCGTAAATGAAAAACTGTTTTTT.

In nucleotides, the CDR3 is TGTGCCAGCAGTTACCGGGTAGGTCTGCCCCAGCATTTT. Its translation is CASSYRVGLPQHF. The chain is built from TRBV6-5 and TRBJ1-5; no definite D call. Trimming removed 2 bases from V and 9 bases from J, with 11 bases in between. The germline V gene encodes CDR1 MNHEY and CDR2 SVGAGI. The CDR3 is 13 residues long.

The V gene is TRBV18, the J gene TRBJ1-6, with 9 bases lining up with TRBD1. The CDR3 spans 15 residues. Germline trimming cut 6 bases from V and 9 bases from J; bases unmatched to any gene: 9. Germline-derived CDR1 and CDR2 are KGHSH and LQKENI. Here the CDR3 DNA reads TGTGCCAGCTCGTTCGACAGGGGGAGCTTTTCACCCCTCCACTTT. This sequence encodes CASSFDRGSFSPLHF. Variable domain in full (rest from reference TRBV18 and TRBJ1-6): NAGVMQNPRHLVRRRGQEARLRCSPMKGHSHVYWYRQLPEEGLKFMVYLQKENIIDESGMPKERFSAEFPKEGPSILRIQQVVRGDSAAYFCASSFDRGSFSPLHFGNGTRLTVT.

The V and J genes are TRBV11-3 and TRBJ1-2; D gene uncertain. The germline V and J ends were trimmed by 1 base and 0 bases, with 9 bases remaining between them. This CDR3 region has 15 residues. CDR1 is SGHNT and CDR2 is YENEEA in the germline V gene. The CDR3 region is CASSLGGDTNYGYTF. CDR3 nucleotides: TGTGCCAGCAGCTTAGGAGGAGATACTAACTATGGCTACACCTTC.

This clone was picked up a small number of times. The chain employs TRBV7-9 and TRBJ1-6; 7 bases line up with TRBD1. With V trimmed by 1 base and J by 7 bases, 4 bases remained unmatched. The CDR3 is made up of 15 amino acids. Germline CDR1 and CDR2: SEHNR and FQNEAQ (reference sequence). The CDR3 sequence is CASSLGEGQNSPLHF. CDR3 sequence (DNA): TGTGCCAGCAGCTTAGGAGAGGGACAGAATTCACCCCTCCACTTT.

CDR3 bases: TGTGCCAGCTCTTCTCTAGCGGGAGACGCAGATACGCAGTATTTT. It is translated as CASSSLAGDADTQYF. This chain links TRBV7-9 with TRBJ2-3, with 10 bases aligning to TRBD2. V shed 8 bases and J 4 bases; nucleotides not matched to a gene: 9. The length of the CDR3 is 15 residues. Germline values: CDR1 SEHNR, CDR2 FQNEAQ (reference sequence).

The CDR3 sequence is CASTGGQRNTGELFF. The DNA of the CDR3 is TGTGCCAGTACTGGGGGACAGAGGAACACCGGGGAGCTGTTTTTT. The chain has TRBV19 and TRBJ2-2; 7 bases align to TRBD1. CDR1 LNHDA and CDR2 SQIVND come from the germline V gene (reference sequence). This CDR3 comprises 15 residues. With V trimmed by 7 bases and J by 1 base, 6 bases remained unmatched.

The chain employs TRBV7-2 and TRBJ1-2; maybe TRBD1 (6 bases). V was trimmed by 7 bases and J by 8 bases, leaving 17 bases between them. Germline CDR1 reads SGHTA; CDR2 reads FQGNSA. The CDR3 consists of 13 residues. The CDR3 here is CASTVFGGRGYTF. The CDR3 DNA reads TGTGCCAGCACCGTCTTTGGGGGCAGAGGCTACACCTTC.

The CDR3 reads CASTRGGLTDTQYF. Here the CDR3 DNA reads TGTGCCAGCACCAGGGGCGGGCTTACAGATACGCAGTATTTT. This chain uses TRBV6-5 with TRBJ2-3, with D maybe TRBD1 (6 bases). The germline V gene encodes CDR1 MNHEY and CDR2 SVGAGI. The CDR3 covers 14 residues. The germline V and J ends were trimmed by 7 bases and 3 bases, with 14 bases remaining between them.

V usage is TRBV27 and J usage is TRBJ2-7; D not certain. Germline loops: CDR1 MNHEY, CDR2 SMNVEV (reference sequence). The CDR3 runs 12 residues. V shed 9 bases and J shed 3 bases, with 12 bases lying between them. The CDR3 nucleotides read TGTGCCAGTAAAACTACGGGCTACGAGCAGTACTTC. Translation gives CASKTTGYEQYF.

V is TRBV27 and J is TRBJ2-3; TRBD2 matches 10 bases. With V trimmed by 6 bases and J by 1 base, 13 bases remained unmatched. This CDR3 is 18 amino acids long. Germline assignment: CDR1 MNHEY and CDR2 SMNVEV (reference sequence). The CDR3 bases are TGTGCCAGCAGCCCCAGGCTAGCGGGGGCCTCCGGCACAGATACGCAGTATTTT. It is translated as CASSPRLAGASGTDTQYF.

This sequence joins TRBV11-3 and TRBJ2-2; TRBD1 matches at 9 bases. Germline trimming cut 5 bases from V and 6 bases from J; bases unmatched to any gene: 13. Germline V gives CDR1 SGHNT, CDR2 YENEEA. The CDR3 consists of 17 residues. CDR3 protein: CASSLALGQGNSGELFF. CDR3 coding DNA: TGTGCCAGCAGCCTAGCTCTGGGACAGGGAAACTCCGGGGAGCTGTTTTTT.

The genes are TRBV11-2 and TRBJ2-3; no definite D call. V was pared by 4 bases and J by 6 bases, with 8 bases between. This CDR3 contains 12 residues. Per the germline V gene, CDR1 is SGHAT and CDR2 is FQNNGV. The CDR3 DNA reads as TGTGCCAGCAGCTCTTCCCGTGATACGCAGTATTTT. This encodes CASSSSRDTQYF.

Concerning this clone: The identical CDR3 is also encoded by other nucleotide sequences in the sample. V gene TRBV6-5 combines with J gene TRBJ2-7; TRBD1 matches at 8 bases. The trim removed 4 bases at V and 4 bases at J, leaving 6 bases unmatched. From germline, CDR1 is MNHEY and CDR2 SVGAGI. The CDR3 has 14 residues. The CDR3 bases are TGTGCCAGCAGTTCAGCAGGGGGCAGTTACGAGCAGTACTTC. It translates to CASSSAGGSYEQYF.

This clone showed up many times. The V and J genes are TRBV6-4 and TRBJ1-5, with D unclear. The V end was cut by 6 bases, the J end by 7 bases, with 10 bases between. CDR3 size: 12 residues. From germline, CDR1 is MRHNA and CDR2 SNTAGT. The CDR3 coding sequence is TGTGCCAGCAGGTGGCAGTGCCAGCCCCAGCATTTT. It translates to CASRWQCQPQHF.